The 27 T cell receptor beta chains listed next were all sequenced from one sample in a study of shared clonotypes between healthy human individuals. TCRdb keeps only in-frame clones here, not all; method: immunoSEQ multiplex PCR. The table shows around 100,000 clones, with 65% to 75% occurring only once. The specimen sequenced was memory CD8+ T cells sorted from blood. Subset given: CD45RO+ cells pooled with CCR7-negative TemRA cells. These receptors originate from a woman aged 25-40 years in good health.

Comment on this clone: The same CDR3 can be traced to other DNA sequences in this sample. V gene TRBV29-1 combines with J gene TRBJ2-1, with TRBD2 as a possible D gene (5 bases). The ends were cut back, 4 bases at V and 10 bases at J, with 17 bases in the middle. This CDR3 is 13 amino acids long. Germline V lookup: CDR1 SQVTM, CDR2 ANQGSEA. CDR3 nucleotide sequence: TGCAGCGTTGGATCTGGGGAAGGAGGCGAGCAGTTCTTC. Amino acid sequence: CSVGSGEGGEQFF.

The chain recombines TRBV10-3 with TRBJ1-5; D is perhaps TRBD1 (5 bases). CDR1 and CDR2 (germline): ENHRY, SYGVKD. V shed 0 bases and J shed 5 bases, with 20 bases lying between them. CDR3 length: 18 residues. CDR3 DNA: TGTGCCATCAGTGAGTCGGAGCAGGGAGGTCCTACGCATCAGCCCCAGCATTTT. This gives the protein CAISESEQGGPTHQPQHF.

The V gene is TRBV6-4, the J gene TRBJ1-5; D ambiguous. V was cut by 5 bases and J by 7 bases, with 9 bases left in between. Germline lookup yields CDR1 MRHNA and CDR2 SNTAGT. CDR3 size: 12 residues. The CDR3 nucleotides read TGTGCCAGCAGTAAAGGGAGCCAGCCCCAGCATTTT. This encodes CASSKGSQPQHF.

The chain joins TRBV28 to TRBJ1-2; weak D call: TRBD1 (5 bases). The CDR3 is 15 amino acids. CDR1 MDHEN and CDR2 SYDVKM come from the germline V gene. V lost 6 bases and J lost 5, with 19 bases in between. CDR3 coding DNA: TGTGCCAGCAGCTCCCTACCGGCGGGGGAGTATGGCTACACCTTC. Encoded protein: CASSSLPAGEYGYTF.

In DNA form, the CDR3 reads TGTGCCAGCAGTCCAACCTCTACGGACGATGGCTACACCTTC. This translates into CASSPTSTDDGYTF. V is TRBV28 and J is TRBJ1-2, with no clear D. Germline CDR1 is MDHEN and CDR2 is SYDVKM. The CDR3 consists of 14 residues. V dropped 5 bases and J dropped 6 bases, with 16 bases sitting between them.

This sequence joins TRBV6-1 and TRBJ2-6; no clear D. The CDR3 runs 16 residues. Trimming removed 2 bases at V and 0 bases at J, with 8 bases between. Germline V gene sequence: CDR1 MNHNS, CDR2 SASEGT. CDR3 nucleotide sequence: TGTGCCAGCAGTGAAAAGGGCACCTCTGGGGCCAACGTCCTGACTTTC. It is translated as CASSEKGTSGANVLTF.

The chain carries TRBV27 and TRBJ2-6; D may be TRBD1 or TRBD2 (6 bases each). CDR1 and CDR2 (germline): MNHEY, SMNVEV (reference sequence). The CDR3 consists of 16 residues. V lost 3 bases, J lost 2 bases, and 11 bases lay in between. CDR3 residues: CASSFRGVAGANVLTF. The DNA for the CDR3 is TGTGCCAGCAGTTTTAGGGGGGTGGCTGGGGCCAACGTCCTGACTTTC. The full variable domain, rest sourced from reference TRBV27 and TRBJ2-6, is EAQVTQNPRYLITVTGKKLTVTCSQNMNHEYMSWYRQDPGLGLRQIYYSMNVEVTDKGDVPEGYKVSRKEKRNFPLILESPSPNQTSLYFCASSFRGVAGANVLTFGAGSRLTVL.

The chain combines TRBV4-1 with TRBJ1-6; the match to TRBD1 covers 10 bases. The CDR3 spans 19 residues. CDR1 is MGHRA and CDR2 is YSYEKL in the germline V gene. V gave up 1 base and J gave up 9 bases; unmatched junction bases: 15. In DNA form, the CDR3 reads TGCGCCAGCAGCCAAGTCGAGGGAGGGACAGGGGAAGTGGGTTCACCCCTCCACTTT. As protein: CASSQVEGGTGEVGSPLHF.

In this sample, this clone turned up many times. The V call is TRBV29-1, the J call TRBJ1-1; D perhaps matches TRBD1 (6 bases). This CDR3 is 11 amino acids long. From germline, CDR1 is SQVTM and CDR2 ANQGSEA. The CDR3 nucleotides are TGCGGTGGGGGCAGGAACACTGAAGCTTTCTTT. It encodes CGGGRNTEAFF.

The chain carries TRBV27 and TRBJ1-5; tentative D call: TRBD1 (5 bases). The CDR3 is made up of 18 amino acids. V was clipped by 4 bases and J by 3 bases, with 22 bases between them. Germline V gives CDR1 MNHEY, CDR2 SMNVEV (reference sequence). The CDR3 loop reads CASSSISSGERVNQPQHF. CDR3 bases: TGTGCCAGCAGTTCTATATCGTCGGGGGAAAGGGTCAATCAGCCCCAGCATTTT.

The V and J genes are TRBV28 and TRBJ2-5; D might be TRBD2 (6 bases). Trimming took 6 bases from V and 1 from J, leaving 9 bases between them. Germline V CDR1 and CDR2: MDHEN, SYDVKM. The length of the CDR3 is 13 residues. DNA for the CDR3: TGTGCCAGCAGATGGGGGGTCCAAGAGACCCAGTACTTC. Protein sequence: CASRWGVQETQYF. Looking up the rest from reference TRBV28 and TRBJ2-5 gives the full variable domain: DVKVTQSSRYLVKRTGEKVFLECVQDMDHENMFWYRQDPGLGLRLIYFSYDVKMKEKGDIPEGYSVSREKKERFSLILESASTNQTSMYLCASRWGVQETQYFGPGTRLLVL.

This clone was seen just once. The rearrangement links TRBV7-8 to TRBJ2-1; the D gene is possibly TRBD2 (5 bases). Trimming pared 5 bases from V and 7 bases from J, leaving 24 bases between. This CDR3 comprises 17 residues. The germline V gene encodes CDR1 SGHVS and CDR2 FQNEAQ. The CDR3 bases are TGTGCCAGCAGCCAGCCGCGGCGAGCGGACCCAAGGAATGAGCAGTTCTTC. Amino acid sequence: CASSQPRRADPRNEQFF.

This sequence joins TRBV25-1 and TRBJ1-5; TRBD1 agrees at 7 bases. The V segment lost 2 bases and the J segment 2 bases; nucleotides outside the gene matches: 0. CDR3 length: 14 amino acids. Germline V gives CDR1 MGHDK, CDR2 SYGVNS. The CDR3 region has the DNA TGTGCCAGCAGTGAAGGACAGGGCAATCAGCCCCAGCATTTT. Its protein product is CASSEGQGNQPQHF.

The chain couples TRBV30 to TRBJ1-5; a weak D match, TRBD1 (5 bases). The CDR3 runs to 15 residues. Germline V gives CDR1 GTSNPN, CDR2 SVGIG (reference sequence). V lost 2 bases and J 3 bases, leaving 14 bases between the germline ends. CDR3 sequence: CAWSLGLQDNQPQHF. In DNA form, the CDR3 reads TGTGCCTGGAGTTTAGGCCTACAGGACAATCAGCCCCAGCATTTT.

This chain connects TRBV2 to TRBJ2-6; D remains unclear. Trimming cost V 7 bases and J 4 bases, with 17 bases left between them. The CDR3 covers 16 residues. From germline, CDR1 is SNHLY and CDR2 FYNNEI. CDR3 region: CASTTFWDWGANVLTF. The CDR3 nucleotides read TGTGCCAGCACTACTTTCTGGGATTGGGGGGCCAACGTCCTGACTTTC. The whole variable domain, remainder taken from reference TRBV2 and TRBJ2-6, is EPEVTQTPSHQVTQMGQEVILRCVPISNHLYFYWYRQILGQKVEFLVSFYNNEISEKSEIFDDQFSVERPDGSNFTLKIRSTKLEDSAMYFCASTTFWDWGANVLTFGAGSRLTVL.

At least ten counts were recorded for this clone. The chain couples TRBV9 to TRBJ2-2; D is possibly TRBD2 (6 bases). The CDR3 consists of 13 residues. V lost 9 bases and J lost 4, with 13 bases in between. Germline V gene lookup returns CDR1 SGDLS and CDR2 YYNGEE. This CDR3 is CATSYGGTGELFF. DNA for the CDR3: TGTGCCACGTCATACGGGGGCACCGGGGAGCTGTTTTTT. The full variable domain, with the rest looked up from reference TRBV9 and TRBJ2-2, is DSGVTQTPKHLITATGQRVTLRCSPRSGDLSVYWYQQSLDQGLQFLIQYYNGEERAKGNILERFSAQQFPDLHSELNLSSLELGDSALYFCATSYGGTGELFFGEGSRLTVL.

The chain carries TRBV28 and TRBJ2-7, with a weak D call TRBD2 (6 bases). V lost 4 bases and J 0 bases, leaving 16 bases between the germline ends. This CDR3 has 16 amino acids. The germline gives CDR1 MDHEN, CDR2 SYDVKM. This CDR3 is CASSSPGWEDSYEQYF. CDR3 nucleotide sequence: TGTGCCAGCAGTTCCCCGGGGTGGGAGGACTCCTACGAGCAGTACTTC.

V is TRBV19 and J is TRBJ2-7; unclear D gene. Deletions cut 6 bases from V and 2 bases from J, with 11 bases between. This CDR3 spans 13 amino acids. CDR1 LNHDA and CDR2 SQIVND come from the germline V gene (reference sequence). CDR3 in DNA: TGTGCCAGTAGCGAACGGGTTACCTACGAGCAGTACTTC. Translation: CASSERVTYEQYF.

The J gene is TRBJ2-1, the V gene TRBV9; no clear D. Trimming stripped 0 bases from V and 9 bases from J, with 10 bases between. The germline V gene has CDR1 SGDLS and CDR2 YYNGEE. The CDR3 contains 13 residues. In nucleotides, the CDR3 is TGTGCCAGCAGCGTAGGAGGAACGGGTGAGCAGTTCTTC. It encodes CASSVGGTGEQFF.

V usage is TRBV19 and J usage is TRBJ1-5; D is undetermined. The CDR3 is made up of 15 amino acids. Germline V CDR1 and CDR2: LNHDA, SQIVND (reference sequence). Trimming removed 7 bases at V and 1 base at J, with 14 bases between. CDR3 sequence: CASKGSLGSNQPQHF. CDR3 nucleotide sequence: TGTGCCAGTAAAGGGAGTTTAGGGAGCAATCAGCCCCAGCATTTT.

The chain is built from TRBV2 and TRBJ1-2, with D unresolved. The CDR3 loop spans 14 amino acids. Per the germline V gene, CDR1 is SNHLY and CDR2 is FYNNEI. The V end was cut by 6 bases, the J end by 7 bases, with 18 bases between. This CDR3 reads CASRPTTGSGGYTF. The DNA for the CDR3 is TGTGCCAGCAGACCCACAACCGGTTCGGGTGGCTACACCTTC.

This clone has only a few counts. The V and J genes are TRBV2 and TRBJ2-7, with 7 bases lining up with TRBD1. J gave up 5 bases and V 3 bases, and 10 bases lay outside the gene matches. This CDR3 has 15 amino acids. Germline values: CDR1 SNHLY, CDR2 FYNNEI. The CDR3 coding sequence is TGTGCCAGCAGTGACCCGGGACAGCCGCCTGACGAGCAGTACTTC. Translating it yields CASSDPGQPPDEQYF.

The table lists this clone with a few counts. The chain joins TRBV27 to TRBJ2-1; unclear D gene. This CDR3 comprises 16 residues. Germline V gene sequence: CDR1 MNHEY, CDR2 SMNVEV (reference sequence). V lost 2 bases and J lost 0, with 11 bases in between. The chain's CDR3 is CASSLNYWSSYNEQFF. The CDR3 bases are TGTGCCAGCAGTTTAAACTACTGGAGCTCCTACAATGAGCAGTTCTTC.

This clone has at least ten counts. This sample includes further DNA sequences coding for the same CDR3. This chain joins TRBV20-1 and TRBJ1-1; no clear D. This CDR3 is built from 11 residues. V gave up 8 bases and J gave up 1 base, with 8 bases separating them. Germline V gives CDR1 DFQATT, CDR2 SNEGSKA (reference sequence). CDR3 in amino acids: CSLDENTEAFF. CDR3 in DNA: TGCAGTCTCGACGAGAACACTGAAGCTTTCTTT.

This clone was found a few times. The chain couples TRBV6-6 to TRBJ1-5; D ambiguous. Germline-derived CDR1 and CDR2 are MNHNY and SVGAGI (reference sequence). This CDR3 region has 15 residues. V gave up 4 bases and J gave up 0 bases, with 10 bases separating them. CDR3 in amino acids: CASSFGSDSNQPQHF. The CDR3, as DNA: TGTGCCAGCAGTTTTGGATCGGATAGCAATCAGCCCCAGCATTTT.

The rearrangement joins TRBV28 to TRBJ2-1; D is uncertain. The V and J ends lost 5 bases and 2 bases respectively, with 4 bases between them. CDR1 is MDHEN, CDR2 SYDVKM, per germline. This CDR3 is built from 12 residues. In nucleotides, the CDR3 is TGTGCCAGCAGTATCCCCTACAATGAGCAGTTCTTC. It encodes CASSIPYNEQFF.

The V gene is TRBV16, the J gene TRBJ2-7; 14 bases match TRBD2. The CDR3 has 15 residues. V trimming: 3 bases; J trimming: 5 bases; junction bases outside the gene matches: 3. Per the germline V gene, CDR1 is KGHSY and CDR2 is FQNENV. The chain's CDR3 is CASSHRTSGRNEQYF. CDR3 sequence (DNA): TGTGCCAGCAGCCACCGGACTAGCGGGAGGAACGAGCAGTACTTC.